This T cell receptor beta chain was sequenced for a study of identical twins. MiXCR was run by TCRdb on the 5' RACE reads, yielding one entry per CDR3 protein. This sample has about 920,000 distinct CDR3 sequences, with 10% to 15% found just once. This clonotype was picked up many times. With V trimmed by 10 bases and J by 8 bases, 10 bases remained unmatched. The CDR3 has 13 residues. The germline V gene encodes CDR1 MNHNS and CDR2 SASEGT. These data were also filed under a second study, of yellow fever vaccine responses in identical twins.

J is TRBJ2-4 and V is TRBV6-1; 8 bases map to TRBD2. The receptor was derived from a woman between 18 and 29 years old in good health. The sequencing input was PBMCs. CDR3 loop: CAISRGRGDIQYF. The DNA of the CDR3 is TGTGCCATCTCCCGGGGGCGGGGGGACATTCAGTACTTC.